The 22 T cell receptor beta chains presented below share a single source sample, sequenced in a study of blood T cell repertoires in COVID-19. Assay used: immunoSEQ multiplex PCR; TCRdb lists only in-frame clones, some missing. The table has roughly 170,000 clones, over 75% seen once. Sequences were obtained from PBMCs or T cells enriched from blood (not recorded which). Every receptor here comes from a woman in her thirties or forties with acute COVID-19.

This chain connects TRBV28 to TRBJ1-2; the D gene is possibly TRBD1 (6 bases). The V end lost 3 bases, the J end lost 3 bases, and 11 bases lay between the germline ends. This CDR3 is built from 14 residues. Germline loops: CDR1 MDHEN, CDR2 SYDVKM. CDR3 loop: CASSFPAGDYGYTF. CDR3 DNA: TGTGCCAGCAGTTTCCCCGCAGGGGACTATGGCTACACCTTC.

The V call is TRBV6-5, the J call TRBJ1-3, with a possible D match to TRBD1 (6 bases). Germline values: CDR1 MNHEY, CDR2 SVGAGI. The CDR3 contains 15 residues. Trimming stripped 2 bases from V and 4 bases from J, with 12 bases between. The CDR3 region is CASSYRGAKGNTIYF. The CDR3 DNA sequence: TGTGCCAGCAGTTACCGGGGGGCGAAAGGAAACACCATATATTTT.

This clone was observed a handful of times. V and J are TRBV11-1 and TRBJ1-2; 9 nucleotides align to TRBD1. The germline CDR1 and CDR2 sequences are SGHAT and FQDESV (reference sequence). The trim removed 5 bases at V and 6 bases at J, leaving 4 bases unmatched. The length of the CDR3 is 13 residues. Here the CDR3 DNA reads TGTGCCAGCAGCCCGACAGGGGGACATGGCTACACCTTC. It translates to CASSPTGGHGYTF. Complete variable domain (other parts from reference TRBV11-1 and TRBJ1-2): EAEVAQSPRYKITEKSQAVAFWCDPISGHATLYWYRQILGQGPELLVQFQDESVVDDSQLPKDRFSAERLKGVDSTLKIQPAELGDSAMYLCASSPTGGHGYTFGSGTRLTVV.

The chain joins TRBV24-1 to TRBJ2-3; 9 positions match TRBD1. CDR1 and CDR2 from the germline V gene are KGHDR and SFDVKD. V dropped 5 bases and J dropped 3; count of bases not matched to a gene: 2. The CDR3 length is 14 residues. CDR3 amino acids: CATSVGQGTDTQYF. The CDR3 DNA is TGTGCCACCAGTGTGGGACAGGGAACAGATACGCAGTATTTT.

For the CDR3, the DNA is TGTGCCAGCTCACCCAGGGGAGATGGCTACACCTTC. This translates into CASSPRGDGYTF. The chain uses TRBV18 and TRBJ1-2; TRBD1 might be the D (6 bases). CDR1 and CDR2 from the germline V gene are KGHSH and LQKENI. The V and J ends lost 3 bases and 6 bases respectively, with 8 bases between them. CDR3 size: 12 residues.

Only one count was recorded for this clone. This sequence joins TRBV27 and TRBJ2-7; 9 nucleotides line up with TRBD2. The CDR3 covers 16 residues. Per germline, CDR1 MNHEY and CDR2 SMNVEV (reference sequence). J was trimmed by 5 bases and V by 3 bases; bases with no gene match: 11. In DNA, the CDR3 is TGTGCCAGCAGTTTGCGGCGGGAGGGCCGGATCGACGAGCAGTACTTC. Its protein product is CASSLRREGRIDEQYF.

The V and J genes are TRBV5-1 and TRBJ2-1; 9 bases are a match to TRBD2. The CDR3 runs 16 residues. Germline V gene lookup returns CDR1 SGHRS and CDR2 YFSETQ. With V trimmed by 0 bases and J by 7 bases, 8 bases remained unmatched. The CDR3 DNA reads as TGCGCCAGCAGCTTGGCGGAGCGGGAGGTGGGTAATGAGCAGTTCTTC. Amino acid sequence: CASSLAEREVGNEQFF.

This sequence joins TRBV27 and TRBJ2-3, with unresolved D. Germline CDR1 is MNHEY and CDR2 is SMNVEV (reference sequence). The CDR3 loop spans 14 amino acids. Between the trimmed V and J ends, which lost 0 bases and 3 bases, there was a span of 7 bases. CDR3 sequence (DNA): TGTGCCAGCAGTTTATCGCCGACTACAGATACGCAGTATTTT. Translated: CASSLSPTTDTQYF.

This clone has only one observation. The chain links TRBV9 to TRBJ2-2, with D maybe TRBD2 (5 bases). This CDR3 region has 15 residues. With 0 bases removed from V and 5 bases from J, the gap between germline ends came to 11 bases. The germline CDR1 and CDR2 sequences are SGDLS and YYNGEE. Here the CDR3 reads CASSVAAGGTGELFF. In DNA form, the CDR3 reads TGTGCCAGCAGCGTAGCTGCGGGTGGGACCGGGGAGCTGTTTTTT. The full variable domain, in which reference TRBV9 and TRBJ2-2 provide the parts outside the CDR3, is DSGVTQTPKHLITATGQRVTLRCSPRSGDLSVYWYQQSLDQGLQFLIQYYNGEERAKGNILERFSAQQFPDLHSELNLSSLELGDSALYFCASSVAAGGTGELFFGEGSRLTVL.

DNA for the CDR3: TGTGCCAGCAGTTTTGGGGCGGACTATGGCTACACCTTC. This gives the protein CASSFGADYGYTF. The chain uses TRBV12-3 or TRBV12-4 and TRBJ1-2; D might be TRBD1 (5 bases). The CDR3 covers 13 residues. Trimming stripped 3 bases from V and 3 bases from J, with 8 bases between.

This clone was observed a handful of times. This chain links TRBV2 with TRBJ1-2; no reliable D call. Trimming left V 6 bases short and J 8 bases short, with 16 bases between. Germline CDR1 SNHLY, CDR2 FYNNEI. The CDR3 runs 13 residues. CDR3 loop: CASRTEGVSGYTF. In DNA, the CDR3 is TGTGCCAGCAGGACGGAGGGAGTTAGCGGCTACACCTTC.

This chain joins TRBV19 and TRBJ2-4; 8 bases align to TRBD1. The CDR3 totals 16 residues. From germline, CDR1 is LNHDA and CDR2 SQIVND (reference sequence). After removal of 6 bases from V and 2 bases from J, the junction contained 9 bases not matched to a gene. CDR3 DNA sequence: TGTGCCAGTAGACCCTCAGGGGGCGGACCCAAAAACATTCAGTACTTC. It is translated as CASRPSGGGPKNIQYF.

The V gene is TRBV4-1, the J gene TRBJ1-6, with a weak D call TRBD1 (5 bases). The CDR3 extends over 17 amino acids. The germline gives CDR1 MGHRA, CDR2 YSYEKL. The germline V and J ends were trimmed by 4 bases and 9 bases, with 22 bases remaining between them. As DNA, the CDR3 is TGCGCCAGCAGCCCGTTTGGAGGGGCAGCTATTATTTCACCCCTCCACTTT. Amino acid sequence: CASSPFGGAAIISPLHF.

The chain uses TRBV6-2 or TRBV6-3 and TRBJ2-5; 9 bases match TRBD2. This CDR3 spans 15 amino acids. Germline CDR1 reads MNHEY; CDR2 reads SVGEGT. The J segment lost 2 bases and the V segment lost 5 bases, leaving 6 bases of the junction unmatched. The CDR3 is CASSARLAEQETQYF. The CDR3 coding sequence is TGTGCCAGCAGTGCGAGACTAGCGGAACAAGAGACCCAGTACTTC.

The V and J genes are TRBV18 and TRBJ2-1, with D unresolved. This CDR3 contains 11 residues. Between the trimmed V and J ends, which lost 2 bases and 10 bases, there was a span of 6 bases. Germline V gives CDR1 KGHSH, CDR2 LQKENI. CDR3 region: CASSPVREQFF. The CDR3 DNA follows: TGTGCCAGCTCACCAGTCCGGGAGCAGTTCTTC.

This chain uses TRBV5-1 with TRBJ2-3; D perhaps matches TRBD2 (6 bases). V was pared by 0 bases and J by 3 bases, with 8 bases between. CDR1 is SGHRS and CDR2 is YFSETQ in the germline V gene. The CDR3 covers 14 residues. The CDR3 DNA reads TGCGCCAGCAGCTTGGAACTAGCAACAGATACGCAGTATTTT. Encoded protein: CASSLELATDTQYF.

V and J are TRBV3-1 (or the pseudogene TRBV3-2) and TRBJ1-1; D gene ambiguous. CDR1 and CDR2 from the germline V gene are LGHDT and YNNKEL (reference sequence). V lost 5 bases and J 1 base, leaving 14 bases between the germline ends. The CDR3 consists of 15 residues. The CDR3 DNA reads TGTGCCAGCAGCTACCTGAACTTCGGGAACACTGAAGCTTTCTTT. Translated: CASSYLNFGNTEAFF.

The J gene is TRBJ1-1, the V gene TRBV9; no firm D call. This CDR3 is 13 amino acids long. Per the germline V gene, CDR1 is SGDLS and CDR2 is YYNGEE. V lost 4 bases and J 7 bases, leaving 14 bases between the germline ends. As DNA, the CDR3 is TGTGCCAGCAGCCCTTCTACCCTTGGTGAAGCTTTCTTT. This gives the protein CASSPSTLGEAFF.

The chain has TRBV4-2 and TRBJ1-6; maybe TRBD1 (5 bases). The length of the CDR3 is 16 residues. Germline V CDR1 and CDR2: LGHNA, YNFKEQ. Deletions cut 1 base from V and 8 bases from J, with 15 bases between. The CDR3 nucleotides are TGTGCCAGCAGCCAAGTGCAACAGGCGTACGATTCACCCCTCCACTTT. This translates into CASSQVQQAYDSPLHF.

J is TRBJ2-1 and V is TRBV5-1, with D perhaps TRBD2 (6 bases). Trimming stripped 4 bases from V and 1 base from J, with 18 bases between. The CDR3 runs 17 residues. Germline V gene lookup returns CDR1 SGHRS and CDR2 YFSETQ. The CDR3 here is CASSDRLGRWSYNEQFF. The CDR3 DNA sequence: TGCGCCAGCAGCGATCGACTAGGGAGGTGGTCCTACAATGAGCAGTTCTTC.

Note on this clone: One junction end disagrees with the germline gene, perhaps due to a read error. This sequence joins TRBV9 and TRBJ1-4; D gene ambiguous. In germline, CDR1 is SGDLS, CDR2 YYNGEE. The CDR3 contains 11 residues. The CDR3 nucleotides are TGTGCCAGCAGCGTTAGGCGGCTTTCGGTTTTT. This sequence encodes CASSVRRLSVF.

As concerns this clone: The junction differs from germline at one of its ends, possibly a read error. V gene TRBV5-5 combines with J gene TRBJ1-4; the D is unclear. The CDR3 runs 13 residues. The germline V gene has CDR1 SGHKS and CDR2 YYEKEE (reference sequence). As DNA, the CDR3 is TGTGCCAGCAGCTTGGTAGACGAGGAAAGACTGTTTTTT. Its translation is CASSLVDEERLFF.